The present T cell receptor beta chain was sequenced within a study of blood T cells in healthy people across ages. The ends were cut back, 6 bases at V and 4 bases at J, with 16 bases in the middle. Germline V gene lookup returns CDR1 MNHEY and CDR2 SVGEGT. This CDR3 region has 14 residues. This clonotype was picked up one time. Its antigen is as yet unknown. The study's findings and limits: Among T cells, TCR beta diversity per million cells dropped roughly linearly as age rose.

A second roughly 7 to 11 cycle PCR used barcoded and J-beta primers. Each cDNA molecule carried a tag from a template-switch adaptor that contained 12 random nucleotides. Each CDR3 protein is one row after TCRdb ran MiXCR on the 5' RACE reads. This sample has around 1,000,000 distinct CDR3 sequences, with around two fifths found just once. The chain joins TRBV6-2 or TRBV6-3 to TRBJ2-7; the D gene is possibly TRBD1 (6 bases). The sequenced material came from blood. This TCR derives from a man aged 18 to 35 in good health. This CDR3 is CASRQGRRLYEQYF. CDR3 DNA sequence: TGTGCCAGCAGACAGGGACGGAGACTTTACGAGCAGTACTTC.